A single sample gave rise to the 26 T cell receptor beta chains below, sequenced in a study of blood T cells in healthy people across ages. Using a J-beta primer mix together with a sample-barcoded 5' primer, a second PCR was run for roughly 6 to 12 cycles. TCRdb fed the 5' RACE reads into MiXCR, producing one record per CDR3 protein. The data hold around 700,000 distinct CDR3 sequences, with approximately 25% observed a single time. The sample also formed part of further work on T cells of mothers and their children.

The material sequenced was blood. The source is a boy aged 5 to 17 in good health.

The rearrangement uses TRBV28 and TRBJ2-7, with 7 bases lining up with TRBD1. Trimming cost V 4 bases and J 0 bases; bases outside gene matches: 6. Germline assignment: CDR1 MDHEN and CDR2 SYDVKM. The CDR3 contains 15 residues. As DNA, the CDR3 is TGTGCCAGCAGTTCGCGTCGGGACAGCTCCTACGAGCAGTACTTC. As protein: CASSSRRDSSYEQYF.

This clonotype was picked up a small number of times. This chain joins TRBV4-3 and TRBJ2-3, with D perhaps TRBD1 (6 bases). CDR3 length equals 13 residues. Germline CDR1 and CDR2: LGHNA and YSLEER. Trimming removed 1 base at V and 5 bases at J, with 7 bases between. DNA for the CDR3: TGCGCCAGCAGCCAAGTACAGGGAGATACGCAGTATTTT. It encodes CASSQVQGDTQYF.

In its sample, this clonotype was seen a few times. This chain links TRBV6-5 with TRBJ2-7; TRBD1 matches 9 bases. CDR1 is MNHEY, CDR2 SVGAGI, per germline. This CDR3 has 17 amino acids. Losses at the gene ends were 0 bases for V and 4 bases for J; bases not matched to a gene: 10. This chain's CDR3 is CASSYSGPGQGVYEQYF. CDR3 nucleotide sequence: TGTGCCAGCAGTTACTCGGGACCGGGACAGGGAGTTTACGAGCAGTACTTC.

This rearrangement joins TRBV5-1 to TRBJ2-7; 11 bases align to TRBD2. The CDR3 is 14 amino acids. The trim removed 4 bases at V and 4 bases at J, leaving 4 bases unmatched. CDR1 is SGHRS, CDR2 YFSETQ, per germline. DNA of the CDR3: TGCGCCAGCAGCAAGACTAGCGGGGTATACGAGCAGTACTTC. This gives the protein CASSKTSGVYEQYF.

This clonotype was detected only a few times. The V and J genes are TRBV29-1 and TRBJ2-5; D not resolved. CDR1 and CDR2 from the germline V gene are SQVTM and ANQGSEA. The CDR3 contains 15 residues. The V and J ends lost 4 bases and 0 bases respectively, with 15 bases between them. In nucleotides, the CDR3 is TGCAGCGTTGTACGTGGAGAAGGGAACCAAGAGACCCAGTACTTC. Amino acids: CSVVRGEGNQETQYF.

The V call is TRBV11-2, the J call TRBJ2-3, with D perhaps matching TRBD1 or TRBD2 (5 bases each). The CDR3 spans 14 residues. Trimming took 0 bases from V and 3 from J, leaving 7 bases between them. Germline values: CDR1 SGHAT, CDR2 FQNNGV. As DNA, the CDR3 is TGTGCCAGCAGCTTAGATTGGGGGACAGATACGCAGTATTTT. Translation: CASSLDWGTDTQYF.

The genes are TRBV5-6 and TRBJ2-1, with TRBD2 matching 9 bases. The V and J ends lost 0 bases and 8 bases, in that order; junction bases with no gene match: 9. Looked up from germline, CDR1 is SGHDT and CDR2 is YYEEEE. This CDR3 region has 16 residues. Written as DNA, the CDR3 is TGTGCCAGCAGCTTGGACGGGACTAGCAACTTCGATGAGCAGTTCTTC. The encoded protein is CASSLDGTSNFDEQFF.

The rearrangement uses TRBV5-1 and TRBJ2-5, with 8 bases that match TRBD1. The closer fit of TRBJ2-7 to the DNA end suggests the J call may be wrong. The V gene's germline CDR1 is SGHRS and CDR2 YFSETQ. The CDR3 length is 18 residues. The CDR3 region is CASSLDATGDTISYEQYF. CDR3 sequence (DNA): TGCGCCAGCAGCTTGGATGCGACAGGGGACACCATTTCCTACGAGCAGTACTTC.

The J gene is TRBJ2-7, the V gene TRBV6-6, with D possibly TRBD2 on 5 matching bases. Germline V lookup: CDR1 MNHNY, CDR2 SVGAGI (reference sequence). The CDR3 runs 14 residues. Trimming took 6 bases from V and 1 from J, leaving 13 bases between them. CDR3 region: CASREGTLSYEQYF. CDR3 DNA sequence: TGTGCCAGCAGAGAGGGAACACTTTCCTACGAGCAGTACTTC.

J is TRBJ2-5 and V is TRBV28, with 9 positions matching TRBD1. This CDR3 comprises 16 residues. Germline assignment: CDR1 MDHEN and CDR2 SYDVKM. J gave up 1 base and V 5 bases, and 8 bases lay outside the gene matches. CDR3 nucleotides: TGTGCCAGCAGTCCCAGGACAGGGGCTCTCCAAGAGACCCAGTACTTC. This codes for CASSPRTGALQETQYF.

There are a few counts of this clonotype. This rearrangement joins TRBV29-1 to TRBJ2-2, with 12 bases matching TRBD2. Per germline, CDR1 SQVTM and CDR2 ANQGSEA. The CDR3 runs 17 residues. The V segment lost 0 bases and the J segment 3 bases; nucleotides outside the gene matches: 5. CDR3 nucleotides: TGCAGCGTTGAAGATCTCAGGACTAGCGGGGACACCGGGGAGCTGTTTTTT. This codes for CSVEDLRTSGDTGELFF.

The gene calls are TRBV11-2 and TRBJ1-4; D is unresolved. Deletions cut 5 bases from V and 8 bases from J, with 18 bases between. Germline V gene data show CDR1 as SGHAT and CDR2 as FQNNGV. The CDR3 is made up of 15 amino acids. CDR3 residues: CASSAAGPQDEKLFF. The CDR3 DNA is TGTGCCAGCAGCGCAGCCGGGCCCCAAGACGAAAAACTGTTTTTT.

CDR3 sequence (DNA): TGTGCCAGCAGTTACCTCTCGATGGGGGAACGGCAGTACTTC. Protein: CASSYLSMGERQYF. The rearrangement uses TRBV6-6 and TRBJ2-7, with D perhaps matching TRBD1 or TRBD2 (5 bases each). Germline V gene data show CDR1 as MNHNY and CDR2 as SVGAGI (reference sequence). Between the trimmed V and J ends, which lost 2 bases and 9 bases, there was a span of 17 bases. The CDR3 extends over 14 amino acids.

The chain is built from TRBV10-2 and TRBJ2-7; 8 nucleotides align to TRBD2. The CDR3 totals 15 residues. The V segment lost 6 bases and the J segment 2 bases; nucleotides outside the gene matches: 9. CDR1 is WSHSY, CDR2 SAAADI, per germline. CDR3 sequence (DNA): TGCGCCAGCAGGGGTACAGCGGGAGCGCCCTACGAGCAGTACTTC. Translating gives CASRGTAGAPYEQYF.

This clonotype was seen only a few times. V gene TRBV10-3 combines with J gene TRBJ2-5; D gene ambiguous. The CDR3 has 14 residues. The V gene's germline CDR1 is ENHRY and CDR2 SYGVKD. V lost 0 bases and J 2 bases, leaving 7 bases between the germline ends. CDR3 sequence: CAISESEFQETQYF. The CDR3 DNA sequence: TGTGCCATCAGTGAGTCGGAGTTTCAAGAGACCCAGTACTTC.

The sample holds a few counts of this clonotype. V is TRBV28 and J is TRBJ1-2; D is uncertain. Trimming pared 3 bases from V and 3 bases from J, leaving 8 bases between. Germline CDR1 reads MDHEN; CDR2 reads SYDVKM. This CDR3 contains 13 residues. The CDR3 sequence is CASSFGQYYGYTF. In nucleotides, the CDR3 is TGTGCCAGCAGTTTTGGGCAGTACTATGGCTACACCTTC.

The CDR3 here is CATSEAGQETQYF. The CDR3 DNA follows: TGTGCCACCAGTGAGGCAGGCCAAGAGACCCAGTACTTC. This rearrangement joins TRBV24-1 to TRBJ2-5, with D hard to call. The CDR3 length is 13 residues. Deletions cut 4 bases from V and 1 base from J, with 6 bases between. Germline CDR1 and CDR2: KGHDR and SFDVKD.

This clonotype showed up just a few times. For the CDR3, the DNA is TGTGCCAGCAGTCGCCTACAGGGGGGAAGTCAGCCCCAGCATTTT. It yields the protein CASSRLQGGSQPQHF. The chain links TRBV6-2 or TRBV6-3 to TRBJ1-5, with TRBD1 matching 8 bases. The ends lost 5 bases at V and 6 bases at J; junction bases unmatched: 9. The CDR3 is 15 residues long. Germline-derived CDR1 and CDR2 are MNHEY and SVGEGT.

The rearrangement uses TRBV9 and TRBJ2-7, with D tentatively TRBD1 (6 bases). The CDR3 extends over 14 amino acids. Trimming removed 4 bases at V and 4 bases at J, with 15 bases between. CDR1 SGDLS and CDR2 YYNGEE come from the germline V gene. CDR3 region: CASSPRQDGYEQYF. The CDR3 nucleotides read TGTGCCAGCAGCCCTCGACAGGACGGATACGAGCAGTACTTC.

J is TRBJ1-5 and V is TRBV28, with D maybe TRBD1 (5 bases). The germline V gene encodes CDR1 MDHEN and CDR2 SYDVKM. The CDR3 consists of 15 residues. Trimming pared 3 bases from V and 4 bases from J, leaving 13 bases between. CDR3 sequence (DNA): TGTGCCAGCAGTTTTATTCGGGACTTTAATCAGCCCCAGCATTTT. Its protein is CASSFIRDFNQPQHF.

This sequence joins TRBV7-3 and TRBJ2-3; D is perhaps TRBD2 (6 bases). This CDR3 is 14 amino acids long. In germline, CDR1 is SGHTA, CDR2 FQGTGA. V was cut by 5 bases and J by 2 bases, with 11 bases left in between. The CDR3 DNA is TGTGCCAGCAGCACCGGACTATACACAGATACGCAGTATTTT. This sequence encodes CASSTGLYTDTQYF. The entire variable domain, with the rest obtained from reference TRBV7-3 and TRBJ2-3, is as follows: GAGVSQTPSNKVTEKGKYVELRCDPISGHTALYWYRQSLGQGPEFLIYFQGTGAADDSGLPNDRFFAVRPEGSVSTLKIQRTERGDSAVYLCASSTGLYTDTQYFGPGTRLTVL.

This chain connects TRBV7-2 to TRBJ2-5; D uncertain. In germline, CDR1 is SGHTA, CDR2 FQGNSA. Trimming left V 0 bases short and J 5 bases short, with 16 bases between. The CDR3 sequence is 16 residues long. The CDR3 is CASSLAWLSRAETQYF. The DNA of the CDR3 is TGTGCCAGCAGCTTAGCATGGCTCTCTAGGGCGGAGACCCAGTACTTC.

This clonotype was detected ten times or more. The V and J genes are TRBV20-1 and TRBJ2-5; D ambiguous. CDR3 length: 11 amino acids. In germline, CDR1 is DFQATT, CDR2 SNEGSKA (reference sequence). The V end was cut by 1 base, the J end by 4 bases, with 4 bases between. CDR3 bases: TGCAGTGCTAGAGGGGTAGAGACCCAGTACTTC. Translation: CSARGVETQYF.

The V and J genes are TRBV10-3 and TRBJ2-5; D is undetermined. The CDR3 loop spans 15 amino acids. The V end lost 4 bases, the J end lost 1 base, and 13 bases lay between the germline ends. The germline V gene encodes CDR1 ENHRY and CDR2 SYGVKD. CDR3 nucleotides: TGTGCCATCAGTGTCAGCAAAAGCCTCCAAGAGACCCAGTACTTC. Translated: CAISVSKSLQETQYF.

The chain recombines TRBV11-2 with TRBJ2-2; 9 bases match TRBD2. This CDR3 has 18 residues. V was clipped by 5 bases and J by 2 bases; unmatched bases: 12. CDR1 is SGHAT and CDR2 is FQNNGV in the germline V gene. The CDR3 here is CASSPWGTSNSNTGELFF. The CDR3 nucleotides read TGTGCCAGCAGCCCTTGGGGGACTAGCAATTCCAACACCGGGGAGCTGTTTTTT.

This clonotype showed up just a few times. V and J are TRBV20-1 and TRBJ2-1; 8 positions match TRBD1. V was pared by 0 bases and J by 11 bases, with 12 bases of the junction left unmatched. The CDR3 has 15 residues. From germline, CDR1 is DFQATT and CDR2 SNEGSKA (reference sequence). The CDR3 region has the DNA TGCAGTGCTAGAGATTTGACGGGACAGGACGAGAAGCAGTTCTTC. This gives the protein CSARDLTGQDEKQFF.